The clone carrying this TCR beta chain was recorded at least ten times. This record comes from a study of Graves' ophthalmopathy and Graves' hyperthyroidism. The CDR3 consists of 13 residues. Between the trimmed V and J ends, which lost 2 bases and 0 bases, there was a span of 4 bases. CDR1 is SEHNR, CDR2 FQNEAQ, per germline (reference sequence). Amplifying from RNA transcripts, the study obtained TCR beta CDR3 regions. RT-PCR with HTBI primers came first, then second-round multiplex PCR. TCRdb processed the multiplex PCR reads anew with MiXCR; each CDR3 protein has one entry. The data show about 24,000 distinct CDR3 sequences, approximately 48% seen once.

This chain joins TRBV7-9 and TRBJ2-5, with D unclear. Specimen: peripheral blood. The receptor comes from an adult woman with stable Graves' hyperthyroidism. DNA for the CDR3: TGTGCCAGCAGCTTATCGGACCAAGAGACCCAGTACTTC. Translating it yields CASSLSDQETQYF.